What follows are 32 T cell receptor beta chains derived from one specimen sequenced in a study of radiotherapy plus CTLA-4 blockade in lung cancer. Data came from immunoSEQ multiplex PCR; TCRdb stores just in-frame clones and leaves some out. Among 45,000 to 55,000 clones listed, around nine tenths were seen once. Specimen: peripheral blood, collected from a patient treated with radiotherapy plus ipilimumab. The receptors were gathered from a human donor with non-small cell lung cancer whose response to radiotherapy plus ipilimumab could not be evaluated.

V gene TRBV13 combines with J gene TRBJ1-1; tentatively, D is TRBD1 (5 bases). The CDR3 is made up of 15 amino acids. V dropped 5 bases and J dropped 2 bases, with 15 bases sitting between them. Germline values: CDR1 PRHDT, CDR2 FYEKMQ (reference sequence). In DNA form, the CDR3 reads TGTGCCAGCAGCGGGGCCAGGGCTACAAACACTGAAGCTTTCTTT. This encodes CASSGARATNTEAFF.

This clone showed up just once. The chain is built from TRBV11-3 and TRBJ2-3; TRBD2 might be the D (5 bases). The CDR3 sequence is 15 residues long. Germline assignment: CDR1 SGHNT and CDR2 YENEEA. V was pared by 1 base and J by 2 bases, with 10 bases between. CDR3 protein: CASSLGSGNTDTQYF. The CDR3 DNA sequence: TGTGCCAGCAGCTTAGGCTCGGGGAACACAGATACGCAGTATTTT.

The rearrangement joins TRBV5-5 to TRBJ1-2; TRBD1 matches at 7 bases. This CDR3 is built from 18 residues. Germline lookup yields CDR1 SGHKS and CDR2 YYEKEE (reference sequence). J gave up 0 bases and V 5 bases, and 16 bases lay outside the gene matches. CDR3 nucleotide sequence: TGTGCCAGCAGACGCCTTGAGGCAGGGGGATATTCTAACTATGGCTACACCTTC. This gives the protein CASRRLEAGGYSNYGYTF.

The chain combines TRBV6-5 with TRBJ1-2, with D unclear. CDR1 is MNHEY and CDR2 is SVGAGI in the germline V gene. CDR3 length: 14 amino acids. V shed 7 bases and J shed 1 base, with 13 bases lying between them. DNA of the CDR3: TGTGCCAGCAACGCGGGAGACCGTAACTATGGCTACACCTTC. It specifies CASNAGDRNYGYTF.

This clone was observed a handful of times. The V gene is TRBV6-5, the J gene TRBJ1-2, with 9 bases lining up with TRBD1. Germline values: CDR1 MNHEY, CDR2 SVGAGI. The ends lost 5 bases at V and 7 bases at J; junction bases unmatched: 8. There are 14 residues in the CDR3. The CDR3 loop is CASSRDRDGPGYTF. Here the CDR3 DNA reads TGTGCCAGCAGTCGGGACAGGGACGGGCCTGGCTACACCTTC.

This clone was seen only once. The V call is TRBV6-6, the J call TRBJ1-2; 7 bases line up with TRBD1. The CDR3 runs to 16 residues. CDR1 and CDR2 (germline): MNHNY, SVGAGI (reference sequence). With 6 bases clipped from V and 4 bases from J, the junction kept 14 bases outside the gene matches. The CDR3 DNA follows: TGTGCCAGCAGGGATCCCTTTGACAGGGACTCCTATGGCTACACCTTC. Translating gives CASRDPFDRDSYGYTF.

This clone was observed once. This chain links TRBV28 with TRBJ2-5; TRBD2 agrees at 15 bases. The J call may be in error: the DNA end matches TRBJ2-7 better. The germline CDR1 and CDR2 sequences are MDHEN and SYDVKM. This CDR3 region has 20 residues. CDR3 amino acids: CASSLRPGLAGGTPFYEQYF. The CDR3 DNA sequence: TGTGCCAGCAGTTTACGCCCGGGACTAGCGGGAGGTACTCCTTTCTACGAGCAGTACTTC.

V usage is TRBV29-1 and J usage is TRBJ1-6; tentative D call: TRBD1 (6 bases). This CDR3 region has 15 residues. V shed 7 bases and J shed 0 bases, with 13 bases lying between them. Per germline, CDR1 SQVTM and CDR2 ANQGSEA. CDR3 DNA: TGCAGCGGGGGGGGCGGGAGCTCCTATAATTCACCCCTCCACTTT. Protein product: CSGGGGSSYNSPLHF.

CDR3 nucleotide sequence: TGTGCCAGCAGCAATCGGGACAGTGAAGCTTTCTTT. It specifies CASSNRDSEAFF. The chain uses TRBV27 and TRBJ1-1; 7 nucleotides agree with TRBD1. Trimming at V came to 6 bases and at J to 7 bases, leaving 5 bases not matched to a gene. This CDR3 contains 12 residues. Germline lookup yields CDR1 MNHEY and CDR2 SMNVEV (reference sequence).

Here the CDR3 DNA reads TGCGCCAGCAGCCAAGTGAGAGACTTAGCCAAAAACATTCAGTACTTC. Its translation is CASSQVRDLAKNIQYF. This rearrangement joins TRBV4-3 to TRBJ2-4; D remains ambiguous. The CDR3 runs to 16 residues. V lost 1 base and J 0 bases, leaving 10 bases between the germline ends. Germline V gives CDR1 LGHNA, CDR2 YSLEER.

The chain uses TRBV4-1 and TRBJ2-7; 10 nucleotides match TRBD2. Germline lookup yields CDR1 MGHRA and CDR2 YSYEKL. The CDR3 is made up of 18 amino acids. Trimming at V came to 0 bases and at J to 0 bases, leaving 8 bases not matched to a gene. The CDR3 loop reads CASSQEGGLASISYEQYF. The CDR3 DNA reads as TGCGCCAGCAGCCAAGAGGGGGGACTAGCGTCTATCTCCTACGAGCAGTACTTC.

The chain uses TRBV7-8 and TRBJ2-2; TRBD2 agrees at 13 bases. The CDR3 is 16 amino acids. Per the germline V gene, CDR1 is SGHVS and CDR2 is FQNEAQ. Trimming removed 4 bases from V and 5 bases from J; junction bases left unmatched: 4. DNA of the CDR3: TGTGCCAGCAGCTCCGGGACTAGCGGGAATACCGGGGAGCTGTTTTTT. Residues: CASSSGTSGNTGELFF.

V gene TRBV19 combines with J gene TRBJ1-1, with 7 bases lining up with TRBD1. The CDR3 has 14 amino acids. V shed 0 bases, J shed 3 bases, and the junction held 1 base outside the gene matches. The germline gives CDR1 LNHDA, CDR2 SQIVND (reference sequence). The CDR3 sequence: CASSIDRGYTEAFF. The CDR3 coding sequence is TGTGCCAGTAGTATAGACAGGGGGTACACTGAAGCTTTCTTT. Using reference TRBV19 and TRBJ1-1 for the parts outside the CDR3, the full variable domain is DGGITQSPKYLFRKEGQNVTLSCEQNLNHDAMYWYRQDPGQGLRLIYYSQIVNDFQKGDIAEGYSVSREKKESFPLTVTSAQKNPTAFYLCASSIDRGYTEAFFGQGTRLTVV.

The chain is built from TRBV25-1 and TRBJ2-5; 10 bases map to TRBD1. Gene TRBJ2-7 matches the end of the DNA better, so the J call may be wrong. CDR1 is MGHDK and CDR2 is SYGVNS in the germline V gene. The CDR3 loop spans 15 amino acids. The CDR3 DNA reads TGTGCCAGCAGTGCGGGACAGGGGCTTTGGAACGAGCAGTACTTC. Amino acids: CASSAGQGLWNEQYF.

V gene TRBV7-9 combines with J gene TRBJ2-1; TRBD2 is a possible D gene (6 bases). Germline CDR1 is SEHNR and CDR2 is FQNEAQ (reference sequence). There are 15 residues in the CDR3. V was pared by 5 bases and J by 5 bases, with 16 bases between. The CDR3 bases are TGTGCCAGCAGCATCGGGACTTCCCGGAACAATGAGCAGTTCTTC. Its translation is CASSIGTSRNNEQFF.

CDR3 DNA: TGTGCCAGCAGCTTAGAAGAGGGGGTCGGGGGCTACACCTTC. This sequence encodes CASSLEEGVGGYTF. The genes are TRBV7-9 and TRBJ1-2, with D perhaps matching TRBD1 (6 bases). V was trimmed by 1 base and J by 8 bases, leaving 14 bases between them. The CDR3 contains 14 residues. The germline V gene encodes CDR1 SEHNR and CDR2 FQNEAQ (reference sequence).

The chain is built from TRBV6-1 and TRBJ2-7; no reliable D call. The CDR3 runs 13 residues. Germline V gives CDR1 MNHNS, CDR2 SASEGT. V gave up 6 bases and J gave up 3 bases, with 12 bases separating them. The CDR3 region is CASRAPPLYEQYF. The CDR3 nucleotides are TGTGCCAGCAGGGCACCCCCCCTCTACGAGCAGTACTTC.

This clone was counted only a few times. The V and J genes are TRBV6-1 and TRBJ1-2; perhaps TRBD1 as D (6 bases). The ends were cut back, 0 bases at V and 7 bases at J, with 18 bases in the middle. This CDR3 comprises 16 residues. Germline V gene lookup returns CDR1 MNHNS and CDR2 SASEGT. The CDR3 nucleotides read TGTGCCAGCAGTGAAGCGGGGGCCCACAGGGCTGGTGGCTACACCTTC. This sequence encodes CASSEAGAHRAGGYTF.

The chain carries TRBV4-3 and TRBJ1-2; 9 bases line up with TRBD1. This CDR3 comprises 14 residues. V trimming: 3 bases; J trimming: 5 bases; junction bases outside the gene matches: 4. CDR1 is LGHNA, CDR2 YSLEER, per germline. CDR3 coding DNA: TGCGCCAGCAGCCACGGGACAGGGATTTATGGCTACACCTTC. Amino acid sequence: CASSHGTGIYGYTF.

The chain couples TRBV19 to TRBJ2-2; a possible D gene is TRBD2 (6 bases). Germline values: CDR1 LNHDA, CDR2 SQIVND (reference sequence). V dropped 1 base and J dropped 7 bases, with 7 bases sitting between them. The CDR3 length is 13 residues. DNA for the CDR3: TGTGCCAGTAGTATAGGGCGGGGCGGGGAGCTGTTTTTT. Translation gives CASSIGRGGELFF.

This sequence joins TRBV5-1 and TRBJ2-7; 7 nucleotides agree with TRBD1. Per the germline V gene, CDR1 is SGHRS and CDR2 is YFSETQ. This CDR3 is 14 amino acids long. With V trimmed by 4 bases and J by 0 bases, 4 bases remained unmatched. CDR3 residues: CASSRGQDSYEQYF. DNA for the CDR3: TGCGCCAGCAGCCGAGGACAGGACTCCTACGAGCAGTACTTC.

This sequence joins TRBV5-1 and TRBJ1-2; weak D call: TRBD1 (6 bases). The CDR3 spans 14 residues. The V gene's germline CDR1 is SGHRS and CDR2 YFSETQ. Trimming shortened V by 2 bases and J by 5 bases, and 13 bases separated the two germline ends. The CDR3 coding sequence is TGCGCCAGCAGCTTCGGGGGGCTGGGATATGGCTACACCTTC. Translated, it gives CASSFGGLGYGYTF.

The V call is TRBV4-3, the J call TRBJ2-1; 10 nucleotides match TRBD2. Looked up from germline, CDR1 is LGHNA and CDR2 is YSLEER. The CDR3 loop spans 15 amino acids. The junction had 2 bases not matched to a gene; V was cut back by 1 base and J by 5 bases. The CDR3 DNA is TGCGCCAGCAGCCAAGGAGCGGGGGGGAACAATGAGCAGTTCTTC. This translates into CASSQGAGGNNEQFF.

This chain uses TRBV30 with TRBJ2-1; perhaps TRBD1 as D (7 bases). Germline V gene sequence: CDR1 GTSNPN, CDR2 SVGIG (reference sequence). This CDR3 is 17 amino acids long. Deletions cut 1 base from V and 6 bases from J, with 22 bases between. CDR3 DNA: TGTGCCTGGAGTGGGGTGGGGGGACAGATCTTTAGCAATGAGCAGTTCTTC. Its translation is CAWSGVGGQIFSNEQFF.

The chain is built from TRBV27 and TRBJ1-2; D is ambiguous. Trimming pared 0 bases from V and 4 bases from J, leaving 12 bases between. The CDR3 totals 15 residues. CDR1 and CDR2 from the germline V gene are MNHEY and SMNVEV (reference sequence). The CDR3: CASSLSLATPYGYTF. CDR3 bases: TGTGCCAGCAGTTTATCATTGGCCACCCCCTATGGCTACACCTTC.

This clone showed up just a few times. The V call is TRBV7-2, the J call TRBJ2-7, with D perhaps matching TRBD1 (5 bases). Germline V gives CDR1 SGHTA, CDR2 FQGNSA. The CDR3 has 11 amino acids. The germline V and J ends were trimmed by 5 bases and 10 bases, with 12 bases remaining between them. In DNA form, the CDR3 reads TGTGCCAGCAGCCCCTCCAGGGATCAGTACTTC. Translating it yields CASSPSRDQYF.

The chain employs TRBV29-1 and TRBJ1-2; TRBD1 matches 10 bases. Germline CDR1 reads SQVTM; CDR2 reads ANQGSEA. V lost 7 bases, J lost 2 bases, and 1 base stayed unmatched. This CDR3 is built from 12 residues. Here the CDR3 DNA reads TGCAGCGGGGGACAGGGGAACTATGGCTACACCTTC. Protein sequence: CSGGQGNYGYTF.

The V gene is TRBV7-2, the J gene TRBJ2-7; 8 bases are a match to TRBD2. Germline assignment: CDR1 SGHTA and CDR2 FQGNSA. The CDR3 sequence is 16 residues long. The ends lost 1 base at V and 5 bases at J; junction bases unmatched: 10. CDR3 DNA sequence: TGTGCCAGCAGCTTAGTCGCGGCTAGCGGGTTCGACGAGCAGTACTTC. It yields the protein CASSLVAASGFDEQYF.

The chain combines TRBV11-3 with TRBJ1-4; no definite D call. The germline V and J ends were trimmed by 0 bases and 5 bases, with 7 bases remaining between them. Germline-derived CDR1 and CDR2 are SGHNT and YENEEA. The CDR3 totals 14 residues. CDR3 sequence reads: CASSLDRINEKLFF. In DNA, the CDR3 is TGTGCCAGCAGCTTAGACAGGATCAATGAAAAACTGTTTTTT.

CDR3 nucleotides: TGTGCCAGTAGTCTGGGAGGGGTGGACTACGAGCAGTACTTC. It translates to CASSLGGVDYEQYF. V usage is TRBV19 and J usage is TRBJ2-7, with TRBD2 matching 7 bases. The germline V gene encodes CDR1 LNHDA and CDR2 SQIVND (reference sequence). This CDR3 comprises 14 residues. The ends lost 5 bases at V and 3 bases at J; junction bases unmatched: 7.

The CDR3 region is CASREVQGYTEAFF. Written as DNA, the CDR3 is TGTGCCAGCAGAGAGGTTCAGGGGTACACTGAAGCTTTCTTT. The V gene is TRBV6-5, the J gene TRBJ1-1; TRBD1 might be the D (6 bases). The CDR3 contains 14 residues. Deletions cut 6 bases from V and 3 bases from J, with 14 bases between. Germline V lookup: CDR1 MNHEY, CDR2 SVGAGI.

This rearrangement joins TRBV9 to TRBJ2-1, with D possibly matching TRBD2 (6 bases). The germline V gene has CDR1 SGDLS and CDR2 YYNGEE. CDR3 length: 15 amino acids. The V gene lost 0 bases and the J gene lost 6 bases, with 13 bases spanning the gap. The CDR3 bases are TGTGCCAGCAGCGTAGGGGGGGTGGGGACCAATGAGCAGTTCTTC. It specifies CASSVGGVGTNEQFF.